Listed below are T cell receptor beta chains from one sample, sequenced in a study of shared clonotypes between healthy human individuals. Data came from immunoSEQ multiplex PCR; TCRdb stores just in-frame clones and leaves some out. This table holds about 490,000 clones, roughly four fifths found once. The material sequenced was PBMCs. Every receptor here comes from a woman in her thirties or forties in good health. Some clones in this sample may be carry-over from other donors' samples. Both conserved end residues are part of each CDR3. The order of the fields is J gene, V gene, clone size, CDR3 protein. Clone size is not always given. Where it is, it says once, few, many or a class for expanded clones.

>TRBJ2-1|TRBV19|NA
CASSIAGPGYNEQFF
>TRBJ1-1|TRBV5-1|NA
CASSLASGTAVNTEAFF
>TRBJ2-1|TRBV5-4|NA
CASSSTGRSYNEQFF
>TRBJ1-5|TRBV6-6|NA
CASTIPQGAGNQPQHF
>TRBJ1-1|TRBV18|many
CASSLQGSEGEAFF
>TRBJ2-7|TRBV7-8|NA
CASSLEGLTTYEQYF
>TRBJ2-7|TRBV27|NA
CASAKYSGSSYEQYF
>TRBJ2-7|TRBV7-9|NA
CASSPSRGSYEQYF
>TRBJ1-2|TRBV7-8|few
CASSLTGGLGYGYTF
>TRBJ2-7|TRBV7-9|NA
CASSFPFREQYF
>TRBJ2-7|TRBV4-1|NA
CASSPSGTGFHEQYF
>TRBJ2-7|TRBV7-3|once
CASSLAQGVSYEQYF
>TRBJ2-1|TRBV13|NA
CASGRREGGGEQFF
>TRBJ2-1|TRBV4-1|NA
CASSQIPGLAGYNEQFF
>TRBJ2-5|TRBV7-9|NA
CASSFLAGVLKQETQYF
>TRBJ2-5|TRBV28|few
CASSTLLGIETQYF
>TRBJ2-2|TRBV4-2|NA
CASSQDEGHATGELFF
>TRBJ2-7|TRBV6-5|NA
CASRAVSYEQYF
>TRBJ2-5|TRBV5-1|few
CASSLGGSAMQETQYF
>TRBJ1-1|TRBV28|few
CASTSGGGPNTEAFF
>TRBJ2-1|TRBV7-3|NA
CASSLEGLSRGEQFF
>TRBJ2-3|TRBV6-4|NA
CASSDGVASTDTQYF
>TRBJ1-1|TRBV29-1|NA
CSVTSSLNTEAFF
>TRBJ2-3|TRBV5-1|NA
CASSTRGLAGILASTDTQYF
>TRBJ2-3|TRBV19|NA
CASRSIWRELGTDTQYF
>TRBJ2-7|TRBV7-9|NA
CASSQPGLADYEQYF
>TRBJ2-7|TRBV6-9|once
CASSIPGGRRSSYEQYF
>TRBJ1-4|TRBV19|NA
CASSIGGEKLFF
>TRBJ1-2|TRBV19|NA
CASSIRGQGYYGYTF
>TRBJ2-2|TRBV6-1|NA
CASSEMGTGELFF
>TRBJ1-6|TRBV4-1|NA
CASSSSSGSPLHF
>TRBJ2-7|TRBV2|few
CASSYSGNNEQYF
>TRBJ2-2|TRBV28|NA
CASGGQGSYGELFF
>TRBJ2-2|TRBV7-2|NA
CASSPGRSNTGELFF
>TRBJ1-5|TRBV28|few
CASTPHSGGDSNQPQHF
>TRBJ1-4|TRBV30|NA
CASPFEGNEKLFF
>TRBJ1-2|TRBV5-4|NA
CASSFGERSYGYTF